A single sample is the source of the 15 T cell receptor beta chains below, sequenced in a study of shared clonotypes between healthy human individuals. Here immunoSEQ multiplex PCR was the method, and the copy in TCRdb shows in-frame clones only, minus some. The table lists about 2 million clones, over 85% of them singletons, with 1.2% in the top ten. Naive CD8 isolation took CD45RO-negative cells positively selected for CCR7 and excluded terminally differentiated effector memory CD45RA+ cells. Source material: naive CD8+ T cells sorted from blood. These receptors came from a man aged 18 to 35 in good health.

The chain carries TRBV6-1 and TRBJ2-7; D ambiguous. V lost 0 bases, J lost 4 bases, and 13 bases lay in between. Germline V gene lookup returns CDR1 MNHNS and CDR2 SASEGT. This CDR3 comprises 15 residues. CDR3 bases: TGTGCCAGCAGTGAAGCGCTTAATGACCTTTACGAGCAGTACTTC. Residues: CASSEALNDLYEQYF.

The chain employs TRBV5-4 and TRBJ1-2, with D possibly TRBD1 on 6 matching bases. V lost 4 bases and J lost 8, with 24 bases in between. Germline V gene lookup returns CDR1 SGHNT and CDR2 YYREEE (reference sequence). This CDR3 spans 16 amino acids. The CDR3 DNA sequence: TGTGCCAGCAGCCCTGTCACAGGGTGGGATGTAGGGGGCTACACCTTC. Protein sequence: CASSPVTGWDVGGYTF.

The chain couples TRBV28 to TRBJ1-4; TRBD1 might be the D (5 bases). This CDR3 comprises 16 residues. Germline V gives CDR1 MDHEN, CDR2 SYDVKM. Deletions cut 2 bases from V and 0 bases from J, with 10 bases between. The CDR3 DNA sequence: TGTGCCAGCAGTTTACACCGGGGGGCAACTAATGAAAAACTGTTTTTT. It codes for CASSLHRGATNEKLFF. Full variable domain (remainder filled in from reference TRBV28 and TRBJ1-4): DVKVTQSSRYLVKRTGEKVFLECVQDMDHENMFWYRQDPGLGLRLIYFSYDVKMKEKGDIPEGYSVSREKKERFSLILESASTNQTSMYLCASSLHRGATNEKLFFGSGTQLSVL.

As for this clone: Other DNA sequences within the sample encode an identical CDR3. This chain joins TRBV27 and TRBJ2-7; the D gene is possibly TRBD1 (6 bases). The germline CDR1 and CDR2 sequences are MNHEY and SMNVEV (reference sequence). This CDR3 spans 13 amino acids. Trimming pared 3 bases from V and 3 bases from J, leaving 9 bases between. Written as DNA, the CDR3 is TGTGCCAGCAGTTTTGGGACAAGCTACGAGCAGTACTTC. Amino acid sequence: CASSFGTSYEQYF.

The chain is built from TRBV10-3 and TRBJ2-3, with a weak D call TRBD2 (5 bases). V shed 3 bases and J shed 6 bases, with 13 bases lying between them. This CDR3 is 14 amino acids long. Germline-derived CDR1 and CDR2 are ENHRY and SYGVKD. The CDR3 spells CAISDGLGPDTQYF. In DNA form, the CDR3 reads TGTGCCATCAGTGACGGACTTGGTCCCGATACGCAGTATTTT.

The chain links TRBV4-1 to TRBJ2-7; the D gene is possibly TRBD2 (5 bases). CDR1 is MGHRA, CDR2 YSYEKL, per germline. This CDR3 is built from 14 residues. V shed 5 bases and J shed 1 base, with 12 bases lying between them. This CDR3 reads CASSDLGGSYEQYF. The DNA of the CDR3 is TGCGCCAGCAGCGACTTAGGAGGTTCCTACGAGCAGTACTTC.

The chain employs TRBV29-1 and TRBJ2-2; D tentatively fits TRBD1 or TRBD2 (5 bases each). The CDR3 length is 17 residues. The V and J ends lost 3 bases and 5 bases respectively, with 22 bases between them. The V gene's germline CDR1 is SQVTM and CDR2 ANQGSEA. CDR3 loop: CSVDSGDPTRWTGELFF. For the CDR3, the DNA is TGCAGCGTTGATTCTGGGGACCCAACTCGATGGACCGGGGAGCTGTTTTTT.

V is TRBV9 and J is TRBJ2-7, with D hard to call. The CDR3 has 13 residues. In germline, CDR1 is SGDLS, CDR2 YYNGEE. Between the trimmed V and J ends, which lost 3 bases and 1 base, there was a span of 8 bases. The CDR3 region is CASSGHGSYEQYF. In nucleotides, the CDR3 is TGTGCCAGCAGCGGTCACGGGTCCTACGAGCAGTACTTC.

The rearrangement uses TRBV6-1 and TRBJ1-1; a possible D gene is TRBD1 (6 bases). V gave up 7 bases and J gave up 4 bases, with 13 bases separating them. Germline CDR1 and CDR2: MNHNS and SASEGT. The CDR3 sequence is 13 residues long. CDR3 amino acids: CASTGGGGTEAFF. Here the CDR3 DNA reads TGTGCCAGCACCGGGGGAGGGGGCACTGAAGCTTTCTTT.

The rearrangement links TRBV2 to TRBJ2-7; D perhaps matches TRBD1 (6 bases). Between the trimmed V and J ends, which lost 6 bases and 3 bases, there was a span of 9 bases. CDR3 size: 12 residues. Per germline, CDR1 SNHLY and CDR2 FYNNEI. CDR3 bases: TGTGCCAGCAGCCGGGACAACTACGAGCAGTACTTC. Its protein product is CASSRDNYEQYF.

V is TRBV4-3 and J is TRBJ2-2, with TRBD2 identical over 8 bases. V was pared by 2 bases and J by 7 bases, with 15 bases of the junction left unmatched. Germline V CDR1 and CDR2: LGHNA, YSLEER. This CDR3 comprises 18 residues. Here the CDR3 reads CASSQREIGRAYYGELFF. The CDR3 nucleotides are TGCGCCAGCAGCCAAAGAGAGATCGGGAGGGCCTACTACGGGGAGCTGTTTTTT.

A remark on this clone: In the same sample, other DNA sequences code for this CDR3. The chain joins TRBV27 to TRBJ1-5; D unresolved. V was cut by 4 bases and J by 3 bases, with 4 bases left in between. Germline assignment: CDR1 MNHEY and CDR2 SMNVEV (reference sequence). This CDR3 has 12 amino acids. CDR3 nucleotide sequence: TGTGCCAGCAGTTCCCTCAATCAGCCCCAGCATTTT. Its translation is CASSSLNQPQHF.

CDR3 nucleotide sequence: TGTGCCATGACTAGCGGATCCTACGAGCAGTACTTC. This gives the protein CAMTSGSYEQYF. The chain uses TRBV2 and TRBJ2-7; 9 nucleotides line up with TRBD2. CDR3 size: 12 residues. Germline CDR1 reads SNHLY; CDR2 reads FYNNEI. The trim removed 10 bases at V and 1 base at J, leaving 2 bases unmatched.

CDR3 region: CASSLLTGGPYEQYF. In nucleotides, the CDR3 is TGTGCCAGCAGCTTGTTAACAGGGGGGCCCTACGAGCAGTACTTC. The chain combines TRBV5-6 with TRBJ2-7; TRBD1 aligns across 8 bases. CDR3 size: 15 residues. Germline CDR1 and CDR2: SGHDT and YYEEEE. The J segment lost 2 bases and the V segment lost 1 base, leaving 5 bases of the junction unmatched.

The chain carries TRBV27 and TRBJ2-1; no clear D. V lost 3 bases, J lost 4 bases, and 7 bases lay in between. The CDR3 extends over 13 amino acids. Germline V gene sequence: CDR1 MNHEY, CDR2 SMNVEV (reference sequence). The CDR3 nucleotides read TGTGCCAGCAGTTTTTTCGGTTACAATGAGCAGTTCTTC. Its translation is CASSFFGYNEQFF.